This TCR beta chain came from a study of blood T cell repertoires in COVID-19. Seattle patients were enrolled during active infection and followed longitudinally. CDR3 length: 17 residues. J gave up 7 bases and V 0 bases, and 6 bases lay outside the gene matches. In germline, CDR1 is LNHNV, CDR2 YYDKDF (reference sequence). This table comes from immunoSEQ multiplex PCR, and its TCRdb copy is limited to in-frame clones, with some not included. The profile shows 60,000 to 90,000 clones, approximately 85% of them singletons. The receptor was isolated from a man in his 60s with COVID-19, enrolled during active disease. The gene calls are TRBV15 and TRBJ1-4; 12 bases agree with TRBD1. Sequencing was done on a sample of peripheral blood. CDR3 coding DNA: TGTGCCACCAGCAGAGATCATAGGGGACAGGGGGCTGAAAAACTGTTTTTT. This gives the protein CATSRDHRGQGAEKLFF.